The 29 T cell receptor beta chains below were found in one sample sequenced in a study of beta chain features in type 1 diabetes. Points from the study as a whole: TCRB CDR3s were moderately but significantly shorter in Type 1 diabetes patients in all four CD4+ subsets.

The sequenced template was cDNA made from the entire isolated RNA. The protocol was immunoSEQ multiplex PCR, while the TCRdb copy is restricted to in-frame clones and leaves out a portion. The repertoire has under 300,000 clones, roughly 17% of them found once; the top ten carry 0.085%. The antigens for these receptors are not known. The source material was naive CD4+ T cells from blood. Every receptor here comes from a young man with type 1 diabetes.

The V call is TRBV28, the J call TRBJ2-7; 10 bases match TRBD1. The germline V gene has CDR1 MDHEN and CDR2 SYDVKM. Unmatched junction bases numbered 10, after V lost 6 bases and J lost 5 bases. This CDR3 region has 15 residues. CDR3 sequence (DNA): TGTGCCAGCAGCTTCTCCGGGACAGGGGATAACGAGCAGTACTTC. This encodes CASSFSGTGDNEQYF.

The genes are TRBV7-9 and TRBJ2-3, with 13 bases aligning to TRBD2. This CDR3 spans 15 amino acids. Germline V gene data show CDR1 as SEHNR and CDR2 as FQNEAQ (reference sequence). V lost 5 bases and J lost 4; bases outside the gene matches: 3. CDR3 in DNA: TGTGCCAGCAGCCTAGGACTAGCGGGGGCAGATACGCAGTATTTT. Translated, it gives CASSLGLAGADTQYF.

This clone appeared a few times. The chain carries TRBV2 and TRBJ2-7, with D uncertain. This CDR3 region has 13 residues. The V end lost 7 bases, the J end lost 3 bases, and 13 bases lay between the germline ends. Germline CDR1 SNHLY, CDR2 FYNNEI. For the CDR3, the DNA is TGTGCCAGCATGAGAGCGAAAGACTACGAGCAGTACTTC. Translation: CASMRAKDYEQYF.

The sample holds a few counts of this clone. The gene calls are TRBV6-6 and TRBJ2-1; tentative D call: TRBD1 (5 bases). Per germline, CDR1 MNHNY and CDR2 SVGAGI (reference sequence). The CDR3 length is 14 residues. Trimming pared 3 bases from V and 8 bases from J, leaving 14 bases between. The CDR3 here is CASSYGRGLDEQFF. The CDR3 DNA follows: TGTGCCAGCAGTTATGGAAGGGGCCTGGATGAGCAGTTCTTC.

This clone was seen a few times. The chain employs TRBV14 and TRBJ2-3, with a possible D match to TRBD2 (6 bases). CDR1 SGHDN and CDR2 FVKESK come from the germline V gene. The CDR3 consists of 15 residues. The V end lost 1 base, the J end lost 0 bases, and 8 bases lay between the germline ends. CDR3 sequence reads: CASSQVGRSTDTQYF. The CDR3 bases are TGTGCCAGCAGCCAAGTTGGGAGGAGCACAGATACGCAGTATTTT.

The rearrangement joins TRBV6-5 to TRBJ2-5; TRBD2 might be the D (6 bases). This CDR3 is built from 15 residues. V was shortened by 0 bases and J by 2 bases, with 10 bases between the two germline ends. The V gene's germline CDR1 is MNHEY and CDR2 SVGAGI. CDR3 loop: CASSYSGTAQETQYF. CDR3 sequence (DNA): TGTGCCAGCAGTTACTCCGGGACTGCTCAAGAGACCCAGTACTTC.

There are a few counts of this clone. The rearrangement links TRBV30 to TRBJ2-1; 9 nucleotides line up with TRBD1. The CDR3 has 15 residues. The germline CDR1 and CDR2 sequences are GTSNPN and SVGIG (reference sequence). Losses at the gene ends were 3 bases for V and 9 bases for J; bases not matched to a gene: 12. The CDR3 coding sequence is TGTGCCTGGAGATCAGGGACAGGGAGTGAGGGTGAGCAGTTCTTC. Its translation is CAWRSGTGSEGEQFF.

This chain links TRBV20-1 with TRBJ1-2; the D is unclear. This CDR3 region has 11 residues. CDR1 and CDR2 from the germline V gene are DFQATT and SNEGSKA (reference sequence). V was clipped by 6 bases and J by 2 bases, with 7 bases between them. In DNA, the CDR3 is TGCAGTGCCCTGGGGAACTATGGCTACACCTTC. Amino acids: CSALGNYGYTF.

This clone was detected only a few times. The chain carries TRBV11-2 and TRBJ2-5, with D maybe TRBD2 (6 bases). The CDR3 covers 13 residues. Germline-derived CDR1 and CDR2 are SGHAT and FQNNGV. The ends were cut back, 5 bases at V and 1 base at J, with 8 bases in the middle. CDR3 in amino acids: CASSRDFQETQYF. DNA for the CDR3: TGTGCCAGCAGCAGGGACTTCCAAGAGACCCAGTACTTC.

This chain uses TRBV7-2 with TRBJ2-6; no definite D call. Trimming removed 3 bases at V and 0 bases at J, with 6 bases between. Germline loops: CDR1 SGHTA, CDR2 FQGNSA. The CDR3 has 15 amino acids. The CDR3 coding sequence is TGTGCCAGCAGCTTGCGGAGCTCTGGGGCCAACGTCCTGACTTTC. The encoded protein is CASSLRSSGANVLTF.

This clone showed up just a few times. This chain joins TRBV6-5 and TRBJ2-5; D not certain. With 6 bases removed from V and 5 bases from J, the gap between germline ends came to 16 bases. This CDR3 has 14 residues. Germline V gene sequence: CDR1 MNHEY, CDR2 SVGAGI. The CDR3 nucleotides read TGTGCCAGCAGGGTTCCGTGGGCCCAGGAGACCCAGTACTTC. Its translation: CASRVPWAQETQYF.

The CDR3 DNA follows: TGTGCCAGCAGTTTATGGACAGCCTACAATGAGCAGTTCTTC. Amino acid sequence: CASSLWTAYNEQFF. The chain employs TRBV28 and TRBJ2-1, with D maybe TRBD1 (5 bases). This CDR3 has 14 amino acids. Germline V gene data show CDR1 as MDHEN and CDR2 as SYDVKM. Trimming pared 0 bases from V and 2 bases from J, leaving 5 bases between.

CDR3 nucleotides: TGTGCCAGCAGCCTTCAGGCTGGGAACTATGGCTACACCTTC. The encoded protein is CASSLQAGNYGYTF. This chain joins TRBV6-5 and TRBJ1-2, with D unclear. V lost 6 bases, J lost 2 bases, and 13 bases lay in between. This CDR3 is built from 14 residues. The germline gives CDR1 MNHEY, CDR2 SVGAGI.

The DNA of the CDR3 is TGTGCCTGGAGTCATGATCCGACTAACTATGGCTACACCTTC. Translation: CAWSHDPTNYGYTF. The chain is built from TRBV30 and TRBJ1-2; D is ambiguous. Germline V gene data show CDR1 as GTSNPN and CDR2 as SVGIG (reference sequence). The V end lost 2 bases, the J end lost 0 bases, and 10 bases lay between the germline ends. The CDR3 length is 14 residues.

As regards this clone: The same CDR3 also results from other DNA sequences found in this sample. The gene calls are TRBV29-1 and TRBJ2-3; no reliable D call. Trimming cost V 7 bases and J 6 bases, with 20 bases left between them. CDR3 length equals 14 residues. Germline V lookup: CDR1 SQVTM, CDR2 ANQGSEA. CDR3 region: CSGFGQAHGDTQYF. The DNA of the CDR3 is TGCAGCGGCTTCGGGCAGGCCCACGGGGATACGCAGTATTTT.

The V gene is TRBV29-1, the J gene TRBJ1-5; D unresolved. Germline loops: CDR1 SQVTM, CDR2 ANQGSEA. CDR3 length: 13 amino acids. The V gene lost 5 bases and the J gene lost 5 bases, with 13 bases spanning the gap. The DNA for the CDR3 is TGCAGCGTTACCTTGGGAGCGGATCAGCCCCAGCATTTT. This translates into CSVTLGADQPQHF.

The V gene is TRBV9, the J gene TRBJ2-7; D is possibly TRBD1 (6 bases). Germline V lookup: CDR1 SGDLS, CDR2 YYNGEE. CDR3 length equals 16 residues. Trimming shortened V by 0 bases and J by 3 bases, and 16 bases separated the two germline ends. The CDR3 sequence is CASSVEDWGHLYEQYF. CDR3 nucleotides: TGTGCCAGCAGCGTAGAGGATTGGGGACACCTCTACGAGCAGTACTTC.

About this clone itself: A junction boundary mismatches the germline segment, possibly from a read error. The chain joins TRBV11-2 to TRBJ2-7, with 9 bases lining up with TRBD1. The CDR3 extends over 13 amino acids. The germline CDR1 and CDR2 sequences are SGHAT and FQNNGV. CDR3 sequence reads: CASRHNTNRGRFF. CDR3 nucleotide sequence: TGTGCCAGCAGACATAACACCAACAGGGGGCGATTCTTC.

This clone was detected a few times. V is TRBV5-6 and J is TRBJ2-7; TRBD1 matches at 7 bases. Looked up from germline, CDR1 is SGHDT and CDR2 is YYEEEE. The CDR3 runs to 15 residues. The V segment lost 6 bases and the J segment 6 bases; nucleotides outside the gene matches: 15. DNA of the CDR3: TGTGCCAGCACCTTACAGGGGAACCTCCGCGCCGAGCAGTACTTC. As protein: CASTLQGNLRAEQYF.

This chain connects TRBV7-9 to TRBJ1-5; D is perhaps TRBD1 (5 bases). V was cut by 5 bases and J by 0 bases, with 11 bases left in between. CDR3 size: 15 residues. The germline CDR1 and CDR2 sequences are SEHNR and FQNEAQ (reference sequence). The CDR3 sequence is CASSPQGNSNQPQHF. CDR3 sequence (DNA): TGTGCCAGCAGCCCGCAGGGTAATAGCAATCAGCCCCAGCATTTT.

The rearrangement uses TRBV14 and TRBJ2-7; D perhaps matches TRBD1 (5 bases). CDR1 SGHDN and CDR2 FVKESK come from the germline V gene. The CDR3 extends over 13 amino acids. Trimming removed 1 base at V and 9 bases at J, with 13 bases between. CDR3 DNA sequence: TGTGCCAGCAGCCAAGTAGGGGCCATCGGGCAGTACTTC. This sequence encodes CASSQVGAIGQYF. The full variable domain, in which reference TRBV14 and TRBJ2-7 provide the parts outside the CDR3, is EAGVTQFPSHSVIEKGQTVTLRCDPISGHDNLYWYRRVMGKEIKFLLHFVKESKQDESGMPNNRFLAERTGGTYSTLKVQPAELEDSGVYFCASSQVGAIGQYFGPGTRLTVT.

The sample holds a few counts of this clone. The chain is built from TRBV30 and TRBJ1-2, with 9 bases matching TRBD1. Germline trimming cut 3 bases from V and 9 bases from J; bases unmatched to any gene: 5. Germline loops: CDR1 GTSNPN, CDR2 SVGIG (reference sequence). The CDR3 sequence is 12 residues long. The CDR3 here is CAWSPGQGRYTF. CDR3 nucleotide sequence: TGTGCCTGGAGCCCGGGACAGGGACGCTACACCTTC.

This clone was detected only a few times. The V gene is TRBV7-8, the J gene TRBJ2-3; 12 positions match TRBD2. V lost 2 bases, J lost 1 base, and 1 base stayed unmatched. Germline CDR1 and CDR2: SGHVS and FQNEAQ. CDR3 length: 16 residues. The CDR3 reads CASSLRLAGGTDTQYF. The CDR3 nucleotides are TGTGCCAGCAGCTTACGACTAGCGGGGGGCACAGATACGCAGTATTTT. Based on the CDR3 plus reference TRBV7-8 and TRBJ2-3, the full variable domain is GAGVSQSPRYKVAKRGQDVALRCDPISGHVSLFWYQQALGQGPEFLTYFQNEAQLDKSGLPSDRFFAERPEGSVSTLKIQRTQQEDSAVYLCASSLRLAGGTDTQYFGPGTRLTVL.

In this sample, this clone turned up a few times. The chain links TRBV30 to TRBJ2-1; maybe TRBD2 (5 bases). The CDR3 runs to 11 residues. Germline lookup yields CDR1 GTSNPN and CDR2 SVGIG (reference sequence). V lost 1 base, J lost 9 bases, and 7 bases lay in between. CDR3 loop: CAWSGGLEQFF. As DNA, the CDR3 is TGTGCCTGGAGTGGCGGACTTGAGCAGTTCTTC.

The V gene is TRBV28, the J gene TRBJ2-3; 10 nucleotides line up with TRBD2. V lost 6 bases, J lost 3 bases, and 6 bases stayed unmatched. CDR1 and CDR2 from the germline V gene are MDHEN and SYDVKM. CDR3 length: 15 amino acids. In DNA, the CDR3 is TGTGCCAGCAGACCTAGCGGGAGAGGGACAGATACGCAGTATTTT. This sequence encodes CASRPSGRGTDTQYF. The entire variable domain, with the rest obtained from reference TRBV28 and TRBJ2-3, is as follows: DVKVTQSSRYLVKRTGEKVFLECVQDMDHENMFWYRQDPGLGLRLIYFSYDVKMKEKGDIPEGYSVSREKKERFSLILESASTNQTSMYLCASRPSGRGTDTQYFGPGTRLTVL.

This chain connects TRBV10-3 to TRBJ2-7; no clear D. Germline-derived CDR1 and CDR2 are ENHRY and SYGVKD. CDR3 size: 13 residues. The V gene lost 2 bases and the J gene lost 12 bases, with 17 bases spanning the gap. The CDR3 sequence: CAISESVDPRTYF. DNA of the CDR3: TGTGCCATCAGTGAGAGTGTCGACCCTAGGACGTACTTC.

This clone was seen only a few times. The chain combines TRBV7-9 with TRBJ2-1; D remains unclear. V shed 1 base and J shed 2 bases, with 9 bases lying between them. This CDR3 comprises 15 residues. From germline, CDR1 is SEHNR and CDR2 FQNEAQ (reference sequence). The CDR3 nucleotides read TGTGCCAGCAGCTTAGTGGAGCGCCCCTACAATGAGCAGTTCTTC. Amino acids: CASSLVERPYNEQFF.

CDR3 in DNA: TGTGCCAGCAGCCGACAGGAAACGAACACTGAAGCTTTCTTT. As protein: CASSRQETNTEAFF. This chain joins TRBV7-2 and TRBJ1-1, with a possible D match to TRBD1 (6 bases). Germline CDR1 SGHTA, CDR2 FQGNSA. Between the trimmed V and J ends, which lost 5 bases and 1 base, there was a span of 11 bases. The CDR3 is made up of 14 amino acids.

This clone turned up a few times. The rearrangement uses TRBV6-6 and TRBJ2-4, with TRBD1 as a possible D gene (5 bases). The germline V gene encodes CDR1 MNHNY and CDR2 SVGAGI (reference sequence). The CDR3 has 16 amino acids. The V end lost 0 bases, the J end lost 6 bases, and 15 bases lay between the germline ends. The CDR3 loop is CASSYSYSRARNIQYF. CDR3 DNA sequence: TGTGCCAGCAGTTACTCCTATTCCAGGGCAAGAAACATTCAGTACTTC.